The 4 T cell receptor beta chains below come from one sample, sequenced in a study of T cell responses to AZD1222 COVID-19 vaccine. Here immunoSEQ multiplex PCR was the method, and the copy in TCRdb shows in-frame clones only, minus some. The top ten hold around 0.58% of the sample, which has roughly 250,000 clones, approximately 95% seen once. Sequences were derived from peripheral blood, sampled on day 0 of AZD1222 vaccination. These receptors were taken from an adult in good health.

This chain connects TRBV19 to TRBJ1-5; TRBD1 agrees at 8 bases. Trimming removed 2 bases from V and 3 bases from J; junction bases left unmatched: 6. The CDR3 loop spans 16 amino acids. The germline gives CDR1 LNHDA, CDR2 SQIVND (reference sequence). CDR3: CASSIQGALANQPQHF. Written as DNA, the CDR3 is TGTGCCAGTAGTATACAGGGGGCCCTGGCCAATCAGCCCCAGCATTTT.

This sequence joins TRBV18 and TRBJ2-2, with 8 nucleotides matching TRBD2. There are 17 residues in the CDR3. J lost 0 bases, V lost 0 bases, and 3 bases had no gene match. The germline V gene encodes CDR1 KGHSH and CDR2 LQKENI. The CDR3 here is CASSPPAGGSNTGELFF. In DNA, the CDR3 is TGTGCCAGCTCACCACCCGCGGGGGGATCGAACACCGGGGAGCTGTTTTTT.

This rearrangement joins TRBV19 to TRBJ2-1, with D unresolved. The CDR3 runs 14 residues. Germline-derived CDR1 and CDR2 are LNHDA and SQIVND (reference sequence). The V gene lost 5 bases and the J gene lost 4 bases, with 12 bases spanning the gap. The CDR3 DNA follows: TGTGCCAGTAGTGACCTCCTTAGGTACAATGAGCAGTTCTTC. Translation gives CASSDLLRYNEQFF.

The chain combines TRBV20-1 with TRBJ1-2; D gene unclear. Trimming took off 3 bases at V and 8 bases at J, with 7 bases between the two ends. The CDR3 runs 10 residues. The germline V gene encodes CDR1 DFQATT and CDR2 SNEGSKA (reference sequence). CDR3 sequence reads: CSARGPGYTF. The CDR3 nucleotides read TGCAGTGCTAGGGGTCCGGGCTACACCTTC.